The 25 T cell receptor beta chains reported below all come from one sample, sequenced in a study of Graves' ophthalmopathy and Graves' hyperthyroidism. Amplified material comprised TCR beta CDR3 regions derived from RNA transcripts. First-round RT-PCR used HTBI primers; second-round multiplex PCR followed. TCRdb reprocessed the multiplex PCR reads via MiXCR and lists one record per CDR3 protein. The table shows hundreds of thousands of distinct CDR3 sequences, with over 20% occurring only once. The sample consisted of peripheral blood. The source is a woman aged 18-29 years with stable Graves' hyperthyroidism.

This clonotype was detected many times. The genes are TRBV28 and TRBJ2-5; TRBD2 aligns across 13 bases. V trimming: 4 bases; J trimming: 2 bases; junction bases outside the gene matches: 7. This CDR3 region has 17 residues. Germline assignment: CDR1 MDHEN and CDR2 SYDVKM. The CDR3 DNA sequence: TGTGCCAGCAGTTCCGGGACTAGCGGGACTTATCAAGAGACCCAGTACTTC. Protein sequence: CASSSGTSGTYQETQYF.

In its sample, this clonotype was seen many times. The genes are TRBV5-1 and TRBJ2-7; perhaps D is TRBD1 or TRBD2 (5 bases each). V was cut by 10 bases and J by 7 bases, with 21 bases left in between. Germline lookup yields CDR1 SGHRS and CDR2 YFSETQ. The CDR3 loop spans 13 amino acids. CDR3 DNA: TGCGCCGCCGCCCTAGGGACCCGCCTAGAGCAGTACTTC. As protein: CAAALGTRLEQYF.

This clonotype was recorded many times. The chain uses TRBV10-2 and TRBJ1-2, with 11 bases that match TRBD1. The CDR3 has 15 residues. The ends lost 4 bases at V and 4 bases at J; junction bases unmatched: 5. Germline V lookup: CDR1 WSHSY, CDR2 SAAADI. The CDR3 protein is CASSGTGGGSYGYTF. The CDR3 nucleotides are TGCGCCAGCAGTGGGACAGGGGGCGGATCCTATGGCTACACCTTC.

This clonotype was counted many times. The CDR3: CASSTPGLAYEQYF. The CDR3 DNA sequence: TGTGCCAGCAGTACACCCGGACTAGCTTACGAGCAGTACTTC. The chain joins TRBV28 to TRBJ2-7, with TRBD2 identical over 8 bases. V gave up 5 bases and J gave up 4 bases; unmatched junction bases: 7. The CDR3 totals 14 residues. In germline, CDR1 is MDHEN, CDR2 SYDVKM.

There are many counts of this clonotype. The chain has TRBV24-1 and TRBJ2-3, with D tentatively TRBD2 (6 bases). CDR1 is KGHDR, CDR2 SFDVKD, per germline. V was pared by 10 bases and J by 0 bases, with 13 bases between. The CDR3 sequence is 14 residues long. DNA of the CDR3: TGTGCCACGGCGCGCGGGAAAAGCACAGATACGCAGTATTTT. Its translation is CATARGKSTDTQYF.

This clonotype was observed at least ten times. This sequence joins TRBV7-8 and TRBJ2-7; D perhaps matches TRBD1 (5 bases). The germline CDR1 and CDR2 sequences are SGHVS and FQNEAQ. Trimming shortened V by 3 bases and J by 1 base, and 13 bases separated the two germline ends. The CDR3 sequence is 15 residues long. The CDR3 protein is CASSFWTTDSYEQYF. Here the CDR3 DNA reads TGTGCCAGCAGCTTTTGGACGACAGATTCCTACGAGCAGTACTTC. Full variable domain (rest looked up from reference TRBV7-8 and TRBJ2-7): GAGVSQSPRYKVAKRGQDVALRCDPISGHVSLFWYQQALGQGPEFLTYFQNEAQLDKSGLPSDRFFAERPEGSVSTLKIQRTQQEDSAVYLCASSFWTTDSYEQYFGPGTRLTVT.

This clonotype was seen repeatedly, ten times or more. The rearrangement joins TRBV7-8 to TRBJ1-2; 8 bases map to TRBD1. The V gene end was trimmed by 5 bases and the J gene end by 7 bases; junction bases not matched to a gene: 6. The germline V gene has CDR1 SGHVS and CDR2 FQNEAQ. The CDR3 is 13 amino acids. CDR3 nucleotides: TGTGCCAGCAGCGCACGGACAGGGACTGGCTACACCTTC. Its translation: CASSARTGTGYTF.

The chain joins TRBV12-3 or TRBV12-4 to TRBJ1-2, with 8 positions matching TRBD1. The CDR3 loop spans 13 amino acids. Trimming took 3 bases from V and 8 from J; bases not matched to a gene: 5. The CDR3 DNA is TGTGCCAGCAGTTTCCAGGGGGCGCGAGGCTACACCTTC. It encodes CASSFQGARGYTF.

This chain joins TRBV30 and TRBJ1-1; D may be TRBD1 (6 bases). From germline, CDR1 is GTSNPN and CDR2 SVGIG (reference sequence). V lost 8 bases, J lost 3 bases, and 16 bases lay in between. There are 13 residues in the CDR3. The CDR3 is CAETRQVDTEAFF. CDR3 nucleotides: TGTGCCGAAACACGACAGGTGGACACTGAAGCTTTCTTT.

The V gene is TRBV11-2, the J gene TRBJ2-5, with D hard to call. This CDR3 is 14 amino acids long. The germline V gene encodes CDR1 SGHAT and CDR2 FQNNGV. Deletions cut 4 bases from V and 2 bases from J, with 11 bases between. The CDR3 sequence: CASSSSRLQETQYF. DNA for the CDR3: TGTGCCAGCAGCTCATCCCGGCTACAAGAGACCCAGTACTTC.

Regarding this clonotype: Likely a read error: the CDR3 ends without its conserved phenylalanine or tryptophan. J is TRBJ1-6 and V is TRBV12-3 or TRBV12-4; TRBD1 aligns across 7 bases. The CDR3 extends over 14 amino acids. V lost 6 bases, J lost 6 bases, and 5 bases stayed unmatched. The CDR3 nucleotides read TGTGCCAGCAGAAACAGGGGCCTTAATTCACCCCTCCACTCT. Its translation is CASRNRGLNSPLHS.

This chain uses TRBV6-5 with TRBJ2-5; D is ambiguous. Germline V lookup: CDR1 MNHEY, CDR2 SVGAGI. V gave up 2 bases and J gave up 9 bases, with 13 bases separating them. The CDR3 totals 13 residues. The CDR3 DNA reads as TGTGCCAGCAGTTACGGGCGGCGGAAGTCCCAGTACTTC. Protein: CASSYGRRKSQYF.

V is TRBV5-6 and J is TRBJ2-2; 7 bases fit TRBD2. Per germline, CDR1 SGHDT and CDR2 YYEEEE. The length of the CDR3 is 16 residues. V trimming: 1 base; J trimming: 1 base; junction bases outside the gene matches: 4. The CDR3 region is CASSLYASGNTGELFF. As DNA, the CDR3 is TGTGCCAGCAGCTTGTATGCTAGCGGGAACACCGGGGAGCTGTTTTTT.

As for this clonotype: One base away lies a much larger clone, so this may be a sequencing read error. This sequence joins TRBV7-9 and TRBJ1-2, with TRBD1 as a possible D gene (5 bases). Trimming cost V 5 bases and J 3 bases, with 16 bases left between them. Germline CDR1 SEHNR, CDR2 FQNEAQ (reference sequence). The CDR3 is made up of 15 amino acids. Written as DNA, the CDR3 is TGTGCCAGCAGCAACCGGGACCAATGGGACTATGGCTACACCTTC. This codes for CASSNRDQWDYGYTF.

This clonotype was counted at least ten times. V usage is TRBV11-3 and J usage is TRBJ2-2, with D perhaps being TRBD1 or TRBD2 (5 bases each). The ends were cut back, 6 bases at V and 3 bases at J, with 14 bases in the middle. Germline V CDR1 and CDR2: SGHNT, YENEEA. This CDR3 has 15 residues. The CDR3 nucleotides are TGTGCCAGCAGTCTCCGGGGCCAGGACACCGGGGAGCTGTTTTTT. Amino acids: CASSLRGQDTGELFF. The whole variable domain, remainder taken from reference TRBV11-3 and TRBJ2-2, is EAGVVQSPRYKIIEKKQPVAFWCNPISGHNTLYWYLQNLGQGPELLIRYENEEAVDDSQLPKDRFSAERLKGVDSTLKIQPAELGDSAVYLCASSLRGQDTGELFFGEGSRLTVL.

There are many counts of this clonotype. This sequence joins TRBV20-1 and TRBJ1-2; 7 nucleotides match TRBD1. Looked up from germline, CDR1 is DFQATT and CDR2 is SNEGSKA (reference sequence). This CDR3 is built from 13 residues. V gave up 4 bases and J gave up 2 bases; unmatched junction bases: 4. The CDR3 sequence is CSAKMTGNYGYTF. In DNA, the CDR3 is TGCAGTGCTAAAATGACAGGGAACTATGGCTACACCTTC.

In regard to this clonotype: This sequence may be a read error, since a much larger clone differs from it by one base. The chain combines TRBV11-2 with TRBJ2-2; TRBD2 might be the D (5 bases). Looked up from germline, CDR1 is SGHAT and CDR2 is FQNNGV. V was trimmed by 7 bases and J by 5 bases, leaving 17 bases between them. This CDR3 is 15 amino acids long. The chain's CDR3 is CASIPSGRNTGELFF. In DNA, the CDR3 is TGTGCCAGCATCCCTAGTGGGAGAAATACCGGGGAGCTGTTTTTT.

This clonotype occurred many times. V usage is TRBV7-9 and J usage is TRBJ2-7; D uncertain. Trimming took 1 base from V and 9 from J, leaving 7 bases between them. The CDR3 runs 11 residues. CDR1 SEHNR and CDR2 FQNEAQ come from the germline V gene (reference sequence). The CDR3 protein is CASSLGHGQYF. The CDR3 DNA is TGTGCCAGCAGCTTAGGTCACGGGCAGTACTTC.

Only a few counts were recorded for this clonotype. For the CDR3, the DNA is TGTGCCAGCAGTTCACCCGCAGCTAACGGGAGCTACGAGCAGTACTTC. It codes for CASSSPAANGSYEQYF. The chain couples TRBV28 to TRBJ2-7, with D perhaps TRBD2 (6 bases). CDR3 length: 16 residues. V was trimmed by 4 bases and J by 3 bases, leaving 19 bases between them. Germline loops: CDR1 MDHEN, CDR2 SYDVKM. The full variable domain, rest sourced from reference TRBV28 and TRBJ2-7, is DVKVTQSSRYLVKRTGEKVFLECVQDMDHENMFWYRQDPGLGLRLIYFSYDVKMKEKGDIPEGYSVSREKKERFSLILESASTNQTSMYLCASSSPAANGSYEQYFGPGTRLTVT.

The rearrangement links TRBV3-1 to TRBJ2-3; 10 bases align to TRBD2. The CDR3 is made up of 16 amino acids. With 0 bases clipped from V and 4 bases from J, the junction kept 4 bases outside the gene matches. Germline CDR1 and CDR2: LGHDT and YNNKEL (reference sequence). For the CDR3, the DNA is TGTGCCAGCAGCCAAGAGGCTAGCGGGAGAGCAGATACGCAGTATTTT. This codes for CASSQEASGRADTQYF.

This clonotype was found many times. The chain combines TRBV28 with TRBJ1-5; D remains ambiguous. This CDR3 contains 14 residues. V was pared by 4 bases and J by 6 bases, with 13 bases between. CDR1 MDHEN and CDR2 SYDVKM come from the germline V gene. Here the CDR3 reads CASSSQPGIQPQHF. Here the CDR3 DNA reads TGTGCCAGCAGTTCACAACCGGGTATTCAGCCCCAGCATTTT.

In this sample, this clonotype turned up many times. This sequence joins TRBV3-1 and TRBJ2-5; possibly TRBD2 for D (5 bases). From germline, CDR1 is LGHDT and CDR2 YNNKEL (reference sequence). The V end lost 0 bases, the J end lost 5 bases, and 13 bases lay between the germline ends. CDR3 size: 15 residues. Here the CDR3 DNA reads TGTGCCAGCAGCCAAGATCGCTTGGGAGAGGAGACCCAGTACTTC. Residues: CASSQDRLGEETQYF.

The V gene is TRBV20-1, the J gene TRBJ2-7; D call uncertain. Germline V gives CDR1 DFQATT, CDR2 SNEGSKA (reference sequence). There are 12 residues in the CDR3. The V gene lost 0 bases and the J gene lost 2 bases, with 5 bases spanning the gap. CDR3 bases: TGCAGTGCTAGAGACCTCACCTACGAGCAGTACTTC. Amino acids: CSARDLTYEQYF.

This clonotype occurred many times. As DNA, the CDR3 is TGTGCCAGCATGGGGGGACTCCGCACAGATACGCAGTATTTT. Translated, it gives CASMGGLRTDTQYF. This sequence joins TRBV12-3 or TRBV12-4 and TRBJ2-3, with D possibly matching TRBD2 (6 bases). CDR3 length: 14 residues. Trimming removed 7 bases at V and 1 base at J, with 12 bases between.

The chain joins TRBV5-1 to TRBJ2-4; 10 bases map to TRBD2. Trimming took 2 bases from V and 6 from J; bases not matched to a gene: 8. The CDR3 contains 16 residues. CDR1 is SGHRS and CDR2 is YFSETQ in the germline V gene. The CDR3 DNA follows: TGCGCCAGCAGCTTAATACTAGCGGGAAAGTCAAACATTCAGTACTTC. Encoded protein: CASSLILAGKSNIQYF.